The text below deals with one T cell receptor (beta chain). Its antigen remains unknown. V shed 3 bases and J shed 4 bases, with 10 bases lying between them. This CDR3 spans 14 amino acids. The germline V gene has CDR1 KGHDR and CDR2 SFDVKD. This specimen comes from a study of T cell responses to AZD1222 COVID-19 vaccine. Study at large: Investigators merged groups given second doses at roughly 4 or roughly 12 weeks.

The table came from immunoSEQ multiplex PCR; TCRdb's copy has only in-frame clones and leaves some out. The data contain approximately 160,000 clones, more than 70% of them singletons. Study-level results: Recipients of AZD1222 seropositive at baseline numbered only 5 to 7. Reports indicate that nearly half of spike-specific TCRs are directed at unmutated variant regions. Donors were largely white British and mainly female; clonal diversity was possibly underestimated.

The source of this sequence is an adult in good health. The chain joins TRBV24-1 to TRBJ2-3; D perhaps matches TRBD2 (6 bases). The sequencing used peripheral blood, collected on day 0 of AZD1222 vaccination. CDR3 DNA: TGTGCCACCAGTGATCCTTGGGGGGCAGATACGCAGTATTTT. Translation gives CATSDPWGADTQYF.